This passage covers 3 T cell receptor beta chains from one sample sequenced in a study of blood T cell repertoires in COVID-19. The data were produced by immunoSEQ multiplex PCR, yet TCRdb's version contains in-frame clones alone and is incomplete. The sample lists 200,000 to 250,000 clones; less than 90% were seen once. The sample taken for sequencing was peripheral blood. The origin of the receptors is a woman between 55 and 75 years old who had recovered from COVID-19.

The count of this clone is one. V gene TRBV11-3 combines with J gene TRBJ2-1; 9 bases align to TRBD2. With 5 bases clipped from V and 0 bases from J, the junction kept 5 bases outside the gene matches. The CDR3 consists of 16 residues. Germline V gene lookup returns CDR1 SGHNT and CDR2 YENEEA. The CDR3 loop reads CASSPRGGSSYNEQFF. The CDR3 coding sequence is TGTGCCAGCAGCCCGCGGGGGGGTAGCTCCTACAATGAGCAGTTCTTC.

This sequence joins TRBV29-1 and TRBJ1-5, with 7 positions matching TRBD1. Germline CDR1 SQVTM, CDR2 ANQGSEA. V trimming: 3 bases; J trimming: 6 bases; junction bases outside the gene matches: 5. The CDR3 loop spans 13 amino acids. The CDR3 loop reads CSVEMAGGQPQHF. The CDR3 bases are TGCAGCGTTGAGATGGCAGGGGGTCAGCCCCAGCATTTT.

V gene TRBV4-2 combines with J gene TRBJ2-2, with 10 bases that match TRBD1. The germline V gene has CDR1 LGHNA and CDR2 YNFKEQ. The CDR3 totals 14 residues. V dropped 4 bases and J dropped 8; count of bases not matched to a gene: 4. CDR3 amino acids: CASSPLGQGGELFF. The CDR3, as DNA: TGTGCCAGCAGCCCCCTGGGACAGGGGGGGGAGCTGTTTTTT.